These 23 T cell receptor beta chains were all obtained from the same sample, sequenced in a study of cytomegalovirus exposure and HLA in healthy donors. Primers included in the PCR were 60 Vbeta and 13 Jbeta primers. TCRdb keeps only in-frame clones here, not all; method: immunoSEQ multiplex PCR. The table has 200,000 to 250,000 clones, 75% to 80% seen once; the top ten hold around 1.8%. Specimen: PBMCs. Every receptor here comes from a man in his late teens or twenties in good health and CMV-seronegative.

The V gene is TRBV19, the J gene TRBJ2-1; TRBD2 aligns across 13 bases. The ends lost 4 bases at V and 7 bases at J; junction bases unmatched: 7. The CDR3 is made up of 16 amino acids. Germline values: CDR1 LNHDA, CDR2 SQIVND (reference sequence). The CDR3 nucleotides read TGTGCCAGTAGTAACGCACTAGCGGGAGGGCTGAATGAGCAGTTCTTC. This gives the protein CASSNALAGGLNEQFF.

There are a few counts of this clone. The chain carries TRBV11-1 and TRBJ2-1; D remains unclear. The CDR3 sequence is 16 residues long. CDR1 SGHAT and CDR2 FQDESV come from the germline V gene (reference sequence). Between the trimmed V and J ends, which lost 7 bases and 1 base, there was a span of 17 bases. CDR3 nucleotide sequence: TGTGCCAGCACCAAGATCGGCGGTACTTCCTACAATGAGCAGTTCTTC. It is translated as CASTKIGGTSYNEQFF.

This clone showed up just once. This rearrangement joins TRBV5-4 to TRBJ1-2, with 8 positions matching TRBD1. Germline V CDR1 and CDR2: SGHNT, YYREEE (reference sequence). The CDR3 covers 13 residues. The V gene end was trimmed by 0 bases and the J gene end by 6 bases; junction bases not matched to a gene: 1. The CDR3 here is CASSLATGDGYTF. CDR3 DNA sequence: TGTGCCAGCAGCTTGGCGACAGGGGATGGCTACACCTTC.

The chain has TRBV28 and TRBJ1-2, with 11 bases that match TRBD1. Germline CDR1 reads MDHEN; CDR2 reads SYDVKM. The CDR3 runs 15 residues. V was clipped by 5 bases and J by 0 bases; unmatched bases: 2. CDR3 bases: TGTGCCAGCAGTCCGGGACAGGGGGCTAACTATGGCTACACCTTC. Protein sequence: CASSPGQGANYGYTF.

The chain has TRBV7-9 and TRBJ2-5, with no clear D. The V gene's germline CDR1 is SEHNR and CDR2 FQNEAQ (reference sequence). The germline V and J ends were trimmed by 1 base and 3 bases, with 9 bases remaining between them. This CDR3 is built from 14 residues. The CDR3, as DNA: TGTGCCAGCAGCTTAGTAGACGGAGAAGAGACCCAGTACTTC. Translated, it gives CASSLVDGEETQYF.

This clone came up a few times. The CDR3: CASKNFNQPQHF. The CDR3 bases are TGTGCCAGTAAAAACTTCAATCAGCCCCAGCATTTT. This chain links TRBV19 with TRBJ1-5, with D unresolved. This CDR3 is built from 12 residues. Between the trimmed V and J ends, which lost 7 bases and 3 bases, there was a span of 7 bases. Germline loops: CDR1 LNHDA, CDR2 SQIVND (reference sequence).

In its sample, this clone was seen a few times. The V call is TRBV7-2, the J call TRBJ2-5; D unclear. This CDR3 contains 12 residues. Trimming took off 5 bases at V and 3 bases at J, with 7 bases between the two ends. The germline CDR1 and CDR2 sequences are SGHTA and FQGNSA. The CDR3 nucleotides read TGTGCCAGCAGCCCCACTAAAGAGACCCAGTACTTC. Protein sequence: CASSPTKETQYF.

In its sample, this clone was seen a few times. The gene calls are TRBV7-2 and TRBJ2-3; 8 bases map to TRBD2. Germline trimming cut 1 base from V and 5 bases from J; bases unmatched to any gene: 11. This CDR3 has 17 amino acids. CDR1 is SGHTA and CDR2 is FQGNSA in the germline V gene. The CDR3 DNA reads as TGTGCCAGCAGCTTAGGTAACGGGGGGGCCAGGATAGATACGCAGTATTTT. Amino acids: CASSLGNGGARIDTQYF.

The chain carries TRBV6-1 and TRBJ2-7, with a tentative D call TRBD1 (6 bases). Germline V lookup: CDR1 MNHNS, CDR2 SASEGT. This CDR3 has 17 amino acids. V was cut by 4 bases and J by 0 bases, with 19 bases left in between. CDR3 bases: TGTGCCAGCAGTGCCCTCTGGCCGACAGGCAACTCCTACGAGCAGTACTTC. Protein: CASSALWPTGNSYEQYF.

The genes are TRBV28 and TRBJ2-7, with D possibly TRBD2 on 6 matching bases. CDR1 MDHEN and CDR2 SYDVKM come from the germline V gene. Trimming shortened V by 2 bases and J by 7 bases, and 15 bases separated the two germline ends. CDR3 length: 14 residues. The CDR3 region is CASSLVGSLGEQYF. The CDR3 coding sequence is TGTGCCAGCAGTTTAGTCGGGAGTCTGGGGGAGCAGTACTTC.

CDR3 loop: CASSHGQGTGYGYTF. CDR3 in DNA: TGCGCCAGCAGCCATGGACAGGGTACTGGTTATGGCTACACCTTC. This chain connects TRBV4-1 to TRBJ1-2; 8 bases match TRBD1. The junction had 8 bases not matched to a gene; V was cut back by 3 bases and J by 5 bases. Germline loops: CDR1 MGHRA, CDR2 YSYEKL. The CDR3 totals 15 residues.

The CDR3: CASSYLRTGKAEQYF. The CDR3 region has the DNA TGTGCCAGCAGTTACCTCCGGACAGGGAAGGCCGAGCAGTACTTC. The J gene is TRBJ2-7, the V gene TRBV6-5, with 8 bases lining up with TRBD1. Germline CDR1 and CDR2: MNHEY and SVGAGI. CDR3 length: 15 residues. V was pared by 2 bases and J by 6 bases, with 9 bases of the junction left unmatched.

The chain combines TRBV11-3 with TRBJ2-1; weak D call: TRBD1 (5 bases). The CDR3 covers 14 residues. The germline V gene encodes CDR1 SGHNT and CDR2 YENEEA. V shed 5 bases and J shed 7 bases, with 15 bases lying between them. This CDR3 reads CASSRMTAQNEQFF. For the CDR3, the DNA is TGTGCCAGCAGCCGAATGACAGCTCAGAATGAGCAGTTCTTC.

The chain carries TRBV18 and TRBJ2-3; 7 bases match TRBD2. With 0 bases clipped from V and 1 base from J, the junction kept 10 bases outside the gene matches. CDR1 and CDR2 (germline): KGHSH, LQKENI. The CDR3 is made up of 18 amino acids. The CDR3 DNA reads TGTGCCAGCTCACCACCGGGAGGGCGGGGCGCCGGCACAGATACGCAGTATTTT. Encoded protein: CASSPPGGRGAGTDTQYF. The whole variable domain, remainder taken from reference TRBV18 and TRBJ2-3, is NAGVMQNPRHLVRRRGQEARLRCSPMKGHSHVYWYRQLPEEGLKFMVYLQKENIIDESGMPKERFSAEFPKEGPSILRIQQVVRGDSAAYFCASSPPGGRGAGTDTQYFGPGTRLTVL.

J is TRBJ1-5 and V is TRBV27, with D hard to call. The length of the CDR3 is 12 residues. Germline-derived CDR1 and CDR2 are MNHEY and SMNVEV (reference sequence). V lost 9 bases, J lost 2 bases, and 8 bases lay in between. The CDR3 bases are TGTGCCAGTTCTTCCCGCAATCAGCCCCAGCATTTT. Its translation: CASSSRNQPQHF.

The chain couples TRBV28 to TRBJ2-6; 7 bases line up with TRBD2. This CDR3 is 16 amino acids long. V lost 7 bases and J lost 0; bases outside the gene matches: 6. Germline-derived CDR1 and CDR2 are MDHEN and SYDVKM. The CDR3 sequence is CASTAGEPSGANVLTF. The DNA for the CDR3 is TGTGCCAGCACGGCGGGAGAGCCCTCTGGGGCCAACGTCCTGACTTTC.

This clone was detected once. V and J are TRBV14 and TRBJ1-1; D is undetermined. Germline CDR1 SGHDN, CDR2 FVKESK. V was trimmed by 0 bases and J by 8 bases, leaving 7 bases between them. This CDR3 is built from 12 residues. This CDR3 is CASSQESGEAFF. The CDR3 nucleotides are TGTGCCAGCAGCCAAGAGTCGGGGGAAGCTTTCTTT.

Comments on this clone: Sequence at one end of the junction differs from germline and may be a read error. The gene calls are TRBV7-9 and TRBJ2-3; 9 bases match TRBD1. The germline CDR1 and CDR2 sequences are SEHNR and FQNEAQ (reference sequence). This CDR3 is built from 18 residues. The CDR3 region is CSSSLDTGGASSTDTQYF. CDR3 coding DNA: TGTTCCAGCAGCTTGGACACAGGGGGCGCATCTTCCACAGATACGCAGTATTTT.

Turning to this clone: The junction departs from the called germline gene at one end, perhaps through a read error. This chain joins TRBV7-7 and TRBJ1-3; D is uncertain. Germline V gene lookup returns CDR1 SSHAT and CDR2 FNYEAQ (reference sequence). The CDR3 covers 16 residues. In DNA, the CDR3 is TGTGCTAGCAGCTTAGGGCCCAACCCCACTGGAAACACCATATATTTT. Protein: CASSLGPNPTGNTIYF.

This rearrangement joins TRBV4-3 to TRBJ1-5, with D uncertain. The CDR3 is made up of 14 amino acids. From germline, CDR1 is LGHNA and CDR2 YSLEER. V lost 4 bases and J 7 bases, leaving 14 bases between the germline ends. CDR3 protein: CASSRARGGQPQHF. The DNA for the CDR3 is TGCGCCAGCAGCCGAGCCCGGGGTGGACAGCCCCAGCATTTT.

As DNA, the CDR3 is TGTGCCTGGACCTGGACAGGGCGCGCTGAAGCTTTCTTT. Protein: CAWTWTGRAEAFF. The rearrangement links TRBV30 to TRBJ1-1, with 8 nucleotides matching TRBD1. Germline V CDR1 and CDR2: GTSNPN, SVGIG (reference sequence). Trimming took 4 bases from V and 6 from J; bases not matched to a gene: 7. CDR3 length equals 13 residues.

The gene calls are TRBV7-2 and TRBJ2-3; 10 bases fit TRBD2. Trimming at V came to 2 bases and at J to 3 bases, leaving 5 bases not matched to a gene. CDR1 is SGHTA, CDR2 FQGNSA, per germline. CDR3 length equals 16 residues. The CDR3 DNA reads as TGTGCCAGCAGCTTAAGAGCGGGGGGGGAGACAGATACGCAGTATTTT. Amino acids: CASSLRAGGETDTQYF.

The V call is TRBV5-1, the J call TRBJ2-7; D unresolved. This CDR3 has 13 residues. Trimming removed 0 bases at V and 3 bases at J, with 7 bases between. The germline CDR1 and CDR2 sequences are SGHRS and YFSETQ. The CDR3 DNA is TGCGCCAGCAGCTTGGGGGCCAACTACGAGCAGTACTTC. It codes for CASSLGANYEQYF.